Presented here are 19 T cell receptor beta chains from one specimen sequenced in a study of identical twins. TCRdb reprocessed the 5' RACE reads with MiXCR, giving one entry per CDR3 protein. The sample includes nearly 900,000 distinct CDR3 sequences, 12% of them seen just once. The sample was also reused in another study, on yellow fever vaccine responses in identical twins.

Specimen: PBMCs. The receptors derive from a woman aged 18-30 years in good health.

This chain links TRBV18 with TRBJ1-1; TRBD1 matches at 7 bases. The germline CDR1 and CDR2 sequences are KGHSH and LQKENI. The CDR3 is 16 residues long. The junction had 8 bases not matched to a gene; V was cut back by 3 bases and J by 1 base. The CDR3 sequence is CASSPRQGRENTEAFF. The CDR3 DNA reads TGTGCCAGCTCACCGCGACAGGGAAGGGAGAACACTGAAGCTTTCTTT.

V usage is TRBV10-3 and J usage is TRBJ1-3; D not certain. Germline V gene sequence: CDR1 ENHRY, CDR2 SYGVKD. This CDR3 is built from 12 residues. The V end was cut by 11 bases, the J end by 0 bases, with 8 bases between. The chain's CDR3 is CAGGRSGNTIYF. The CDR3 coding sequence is TGTGCCGGCGGGCGCTCTGGAAACACCATATATTTT.

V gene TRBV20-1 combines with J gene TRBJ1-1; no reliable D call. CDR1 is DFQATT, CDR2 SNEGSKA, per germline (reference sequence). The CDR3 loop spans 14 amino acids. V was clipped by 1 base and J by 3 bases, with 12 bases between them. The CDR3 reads CSARVAVGDTEAFF. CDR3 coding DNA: TGCAGTGCTAGAGTTGCTGTTGGGGACACTGAAGCTTTCTTT.

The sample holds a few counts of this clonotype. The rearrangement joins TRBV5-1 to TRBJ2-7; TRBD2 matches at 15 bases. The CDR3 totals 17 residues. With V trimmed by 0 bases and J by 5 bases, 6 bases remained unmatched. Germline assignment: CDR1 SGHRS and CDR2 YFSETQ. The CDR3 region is CASSLGGTSGRINEQYF. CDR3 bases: TGCGCCAGCAGCTTGGGGGGGACTAGCGGGAGGATAAACGAGCAGTACTTC.

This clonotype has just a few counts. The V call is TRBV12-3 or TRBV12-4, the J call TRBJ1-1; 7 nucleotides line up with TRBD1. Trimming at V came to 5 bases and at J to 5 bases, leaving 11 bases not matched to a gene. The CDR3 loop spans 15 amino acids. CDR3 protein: CASSVQGRLVTEAFF. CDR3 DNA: TGTGCCAGCAGTGTACAGGGGCGGCTTGTTACTGAAGCTTTCTTT.

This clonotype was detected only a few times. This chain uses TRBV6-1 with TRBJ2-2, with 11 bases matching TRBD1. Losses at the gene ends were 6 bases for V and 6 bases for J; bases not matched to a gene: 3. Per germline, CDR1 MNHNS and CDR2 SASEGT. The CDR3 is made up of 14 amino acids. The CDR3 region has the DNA TGTGCCAGCAGGGGGACAGGGGGGGCCGGGGAGCTGTTTTTT. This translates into CASRGTGGAGELFF.

The CDR3 sequence is CASSLVRAVNTEAFF. CDR3 nucleotides: TGCGCCAGCAGCTTGGTTCGGGCCGTGAACACTGAAGCTTTCTTT. This chain joins TRBV5-1 and TRBJ1-1; D is ambiguous. Trimming shortened V by 0 bases and J by 0 bases, and 9 bases separated the two germline ends. The CDR3 spans 15 residues. The germline V gene encodes CDR1 SGHRS and CDR2 YFSETQ.

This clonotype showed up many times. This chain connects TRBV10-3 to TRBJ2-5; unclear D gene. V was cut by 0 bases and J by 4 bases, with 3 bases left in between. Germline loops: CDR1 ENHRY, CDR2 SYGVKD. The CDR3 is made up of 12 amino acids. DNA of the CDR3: TGTGCCATCAGTGAGTCCCGAGAGACCCAGTACTTC. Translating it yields CAISESRETQYF.

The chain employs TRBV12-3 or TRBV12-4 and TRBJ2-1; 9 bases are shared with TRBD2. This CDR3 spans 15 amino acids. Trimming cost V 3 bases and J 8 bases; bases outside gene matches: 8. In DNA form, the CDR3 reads TGTGCCAGCAGTTTTAGGACTAGCGAGGGGCATGAGCAGTTCTTC. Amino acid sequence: CASSFRTSEGHEQFF.

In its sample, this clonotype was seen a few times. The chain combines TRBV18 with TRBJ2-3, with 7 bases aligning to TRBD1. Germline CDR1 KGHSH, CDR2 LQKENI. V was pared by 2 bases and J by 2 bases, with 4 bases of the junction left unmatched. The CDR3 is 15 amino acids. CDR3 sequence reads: CASSPIGTDTDTQYF. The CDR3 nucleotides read TGTGCCAGCTCACCAATCGGGACAGACACAGATACGCAGTATTTT.

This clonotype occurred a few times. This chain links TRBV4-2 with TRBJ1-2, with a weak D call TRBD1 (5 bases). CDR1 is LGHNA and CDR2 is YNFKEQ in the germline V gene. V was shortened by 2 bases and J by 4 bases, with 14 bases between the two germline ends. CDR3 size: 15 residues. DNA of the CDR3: TGTGCCAGCAGCCAAAGAGCTGCGGGGGGCTATGGCTACACCTTC. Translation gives CASSQRAAGGYGYTF.

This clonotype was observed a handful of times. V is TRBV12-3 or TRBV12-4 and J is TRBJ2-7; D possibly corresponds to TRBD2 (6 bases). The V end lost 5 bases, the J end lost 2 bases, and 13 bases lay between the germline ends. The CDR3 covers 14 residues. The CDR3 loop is CASSGWGDPYEQYF. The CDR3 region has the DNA TGTGCCAGCAGTGGGTGGGGGGACCCCTACGAGCAGTACTTC.

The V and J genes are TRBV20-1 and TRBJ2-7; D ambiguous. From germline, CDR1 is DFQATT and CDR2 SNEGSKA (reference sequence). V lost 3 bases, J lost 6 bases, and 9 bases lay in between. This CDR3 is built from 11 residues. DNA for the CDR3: TGCAGTGCTAGTTCCTTAGTCGAGCAGTACGTC. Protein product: CSASSLVEQYV.

CDR3 residues: CSVERARTRGPQYF. The CDR3 DNA reads as TGCAGCGTTGAAAGGGCTAGGACTCGAGGACCCCAGTACTTC. V usage is TRBV29-1 and J usage is TRBJ2-5; perhaps TRBD2 as D (5 bases). The CDR3 loop spans 14 amino acids. V was clipped by 2 bases and J by 9 bases, with 19 bases between them. Per germline, CDR1 SQVTM and CDR2 ANQGSEA.

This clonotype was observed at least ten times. The CDR3 coding sequence is TGCAGCGTGCCCGGGGGCTTACTAGCGGGAACCCCCGATTCAAATGAGCAGTTCTTC. It specifies CSVPGGLLAGTPDSNEQFF. The gene calls are TRBV29-1 and TRBJ2-1, with TRBD2 matching over 10 bases. Germline CDR1 SQVTM, CDR2 ANQGSEA. The CDR3 has 19 amino acids. J gave up 7 bases and V 6 bases, and 24 bases lay outside the gene matches.

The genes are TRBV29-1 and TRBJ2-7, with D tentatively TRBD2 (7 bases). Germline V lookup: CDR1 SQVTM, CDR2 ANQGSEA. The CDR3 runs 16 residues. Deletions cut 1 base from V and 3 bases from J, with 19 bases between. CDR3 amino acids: CSVEGGQGRDFYEQYF. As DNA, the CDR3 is TGCAGCGTTGAAGGGGGGCAGGGGAGGGACTTCTACGAGCAGTACTTC.

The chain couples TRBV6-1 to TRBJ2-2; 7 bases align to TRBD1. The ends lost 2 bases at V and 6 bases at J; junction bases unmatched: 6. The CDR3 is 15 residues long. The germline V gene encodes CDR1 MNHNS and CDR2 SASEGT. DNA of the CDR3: TGTGCCAGCAGTGAATTAAGGGGGCAGGCCGGGGAGCTGTTTTTT. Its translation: CASSELRGQAGELFF.

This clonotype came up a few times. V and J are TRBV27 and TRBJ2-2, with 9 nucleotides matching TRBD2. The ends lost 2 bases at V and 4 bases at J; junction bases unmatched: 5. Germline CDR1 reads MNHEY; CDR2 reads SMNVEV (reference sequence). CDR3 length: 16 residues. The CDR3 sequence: CASSLAAGGFTGELFF. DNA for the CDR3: TGTGCCAGCAGTTTAGCAGCGGGGGGATTCACCGGGGAGCTGTTTTTT.

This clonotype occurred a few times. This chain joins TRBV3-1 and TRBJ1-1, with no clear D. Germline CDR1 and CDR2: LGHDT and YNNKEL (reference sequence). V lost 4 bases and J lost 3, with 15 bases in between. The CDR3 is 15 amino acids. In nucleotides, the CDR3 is TGTGCCAGCAGCCCGAACCTAGACGAGTACACTGAAGCTTTCTTT. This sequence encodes CASSPNLDEYTEAFF. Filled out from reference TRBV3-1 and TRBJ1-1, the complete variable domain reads DTAVSQTPKYLVTQMGNDKSIKCEQNLGHDTMYWYKQDSKKFLKIMFSYNNKELIINETVPNRFSPKSPDKAHLNLHINSLELGDSAVYFCASSPNLDEYTEAFFGQGTRLTVV.